The 2 T cell receptor beta chains below were found in one sample sequenced in a study of T cell repertoires in cytomegalovirus infection. One entry per CDR3 protein results from TCRdb running MiXCR on the reads. This sample has 740,000 or so distinct CDR3 sequences; 35% occur once, and the top ten carry 2.5% to 3.5%. Sequencing used PBMCs. The receptors were gathered from a human donor in good health (CMV status not recorded). Some clones in this sample may be carry-over from other donors' samples.

This chain uses TRBV19 with TRBJ2-2; 13 nucleotides match TRBD2. The CDR3 length is 20 residues. J lost 2 bases, V lost 3 bases, and 12 bases had no gene match. Germline V gene data show CDR1 as LNHDA and CDR2 as SQIVND (reference sequence). In DNA, the CDR3 is TGTGCCAGTAGTATCATACATCCGGGACTAGCGGGGTTTAACACCGGGGAGCTGTTTTTT. Translated: CASSIIHPGLAGFNTGELFF.

There are many counts of this clonotype. The chain has TRBV23-1 and TRBJ2-4, with a possible D match to TRBD2 (6 bases). TRBV23-1 is recorded as an ORF, its role being uncertain. CDR3 size: 17 residues. Trimming left V 8 bases short and J 0 bases short, with 20 bases between. In nucleotides, the CDR3 is TGCGCCAGCGATCGGGGGAGGAAAGGCCTAGCCAAAAACATTCAGTACTTC. Its protein product is CASDRGRKGLAKNIQYF.